Sequencing of this TCR beta chain was carried out in a study of human T cells and chemical hapten exposure. Study as a whole: In the sensitization step, 2% DPC was placed on 2 cm by 2 cm of upper inner arm skin.

This clonotype was picked up a small number of times. In TCRdb, the RACE reads were re-called with MiXCR into one record per CDR3 protein. The sample includes about 110,000 distinct CDR3 sequences, about a tenth seen only once; the top ten take 3% to 3.5%. The CDR3 length is 14 residues. Losses at the gene ends were 5 bases for V and 6 bases for J; bases not matched to a gene: 10. Germline CDR1 and CDR2: SQVTM and ANQGSEA. Time point defined: patch test 2, 6 weeks after DPC sensitization. The treatment was: therapeutic diphenylcyclopropenone sensitization with weekly scalp DPC. The rearrangement links TRBV29-1 to TRBJ2-5; TRBD1 agrees at 9 bases. The sequence came from a woman aged 40 to 50 with alopecia areata. Some clones in this sample may be carry-over from other donors' samples. The specimen was whole blood, collected in connection with sensitization to the hapten diphenylcyclopropenone (DPC). The CDR3 region is CSVQIGGQGQTQYF. In DNA, the CDR3 is TGCAGCGTTCAAATTGGGGGACAGGGCCAGACCCAGTACTTC.